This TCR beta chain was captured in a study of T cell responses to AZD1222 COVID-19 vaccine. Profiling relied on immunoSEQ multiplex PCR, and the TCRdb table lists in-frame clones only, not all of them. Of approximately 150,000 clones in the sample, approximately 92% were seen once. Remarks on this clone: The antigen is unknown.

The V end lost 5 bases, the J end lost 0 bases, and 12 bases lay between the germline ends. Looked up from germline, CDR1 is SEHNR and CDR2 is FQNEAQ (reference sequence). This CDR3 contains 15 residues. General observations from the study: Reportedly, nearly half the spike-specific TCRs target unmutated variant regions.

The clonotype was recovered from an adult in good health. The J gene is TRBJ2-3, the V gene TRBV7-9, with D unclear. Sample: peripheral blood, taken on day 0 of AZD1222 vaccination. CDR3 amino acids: CASSPAVSSTDTQYF. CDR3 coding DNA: TGTGCCAGCAGCCCCGCGGTCTCTAGCACAGATACGCAGTATTTT.